Shown below are 23 T cell receptor beta chains from a single sample sequenced in a study of T cell responses to AZD1222 COVID-19 vaccine. TCRdb keeps only in-frame clones here, not all; method: immunoSEQ multiplex PCR. The sample holds 90,000 to 150,000 clones, around 90% seen once. Sequences were derived from peripheral blood, sampled on day 0 of AZD1222 vaccination. These receptors were obtained from an adult in good health.

V usage is TRBV3-1 (or the pseudogene TRBV3-2) and J usage is TRBJ2-3; 9 positions match TRBD2. CDR1 and CDR2 from the germline V gene are LGHDT and YNNKEL (reference sequence). V shed 3 bases and J 12 bases; nucleotides not matched to a gene: 4. The CDR3 contains 12 residues. CDR3 region: CASSQGLAHQYF. Written as DNA, the CDR3 is TGTGCCAGCAGCCAGGGACTAGCCCACCAGTATTTT.

This rearrangement joins TRBV19 to TRBJ1-5; D gene unclear. The CDR3 is 16 amino acids. Germline V lookup: CDR1 LNHDA, CDR2 SQIVND (reference sequence). Trimming pared 3 bases from V and 0 bases from J, leaving 12 bases between. The CDR3, as DNA: TGTGCCAGTAGTATTAGCCATACAGTTAGCAATCAGCCCCAGCATTTT. Its translation is CASSISHTVSNQPQHF.

The J gene is TRBJ1-5, the V gene TRBV11-2; 8 bases are a match to TRBD1. Germline V gives CDR1 SGHAT, CDR2 FQNNGV. The CDR3 extends over 16 amino acids. With V trimmed by 1 base and J by 4 bases, 6 bases remained unmatched. CDR3 sequence: CASSLGDRGANQPQHF. For the CDR3, the DNA is TGTGCCAGCAGCTTAGGTGACAGGGGCGCGAATCAGCCCCAGCATTTT.

To note about this clone: This sample also contains other DNA sequences that code for the same CDR3. The chain recombines TRBV30 with TRBJ1-2; D gene uncertain. The germline CDR1 and CDR2 sequences are GTSNPN and SVGIG (reference sequence). This CDR3 comprises 13 residues. Trimming stripped 0 bases from V and 2 bases from J, with 7 bases between. In DNA, the CDR3 is TGTGCCTGGAGTGTCGGCAGAAACTATGGCTACACCTTC. This sequence encodes CAWSVGRNYGYTF.

CDR3 residues: CASFRPGQGKGGYTF. DNA for the CDR3: TGTGCCAGCTTCCGACCGGGACAGGGGAAGGGAGGCTACACCTTC. The genes are TRBV18 and TRBJ1-2; 10 positions agree with TRBD1. CDR3 size: 15 residues. Unmatched junction bases numbered 13, after V lost 7 bases and J lost 8 bases. Per the germline V gene, CDR1 is KGHSH and CDR2 is LQKENI.

The rearrangement joins TRBV27 to TRBJ1-2, with TRBD1 identical over 9 bases. The CDR3 spans 13 residues. Germline CDR1 is MNHEY and CDR2 is SMNVEV (reference sequence). The ends lost 6 bases at V and 8 bases at J; junction bases unmatched: 7. The CDR3: CASRRQGVGGYTF. The DNA of the CDR3 is TGTGCCAGCAGGCGACAGGGGGTAGGCGGCTACACCTTC.

This clone came up once. The chain links TRBV30 to TRBJ1-5, with D possibly matching TRBD1 (5 bases). This CDR3 region has 14 residues. The germline V gene has CDR1 GTSNPN and CDR2 SVGIG (reference sequence). The V end was cut by 0 bases, the J end by 5 bases, with 11 bases between. CDR3 nucleotides: TGTGCCTGGAGTGTAGGAGGAGGGGATCAGCCCCAGCATTTT. This gives the protein CAWSVGGGDQPQHF.

This clone was picked up one time. The J gene is TRBJ1-4, the V gene TRBV9; 7 nucleotides match TRBD1. This CDR3 is built from 14 residues. Germline V gene sequence: CDR1 SGDLS, CDR2 YYNGEE. Trimming cost V 6 bases and J 2 bases; bases outside gene matches: 4. This CDR3 is CASTPTGTNEKLFF. In DNA, the CDR3 is TGTGCCAGCACCCCGACAGGGACTAATGAAAAACTGTTTTTT.

The V gene is TRBV28, the J gene TRBJ2-7, with a weak D call TRBD1 (6 bases). The V end was cut by 6 bases, the J end by 0 bases, with 15 bases between. The length of the CDR3 is 15 residues. Germline V gene data show CDR1 as MDHEN and CDR2 as SYDVKM. The CDR3 region has the DNA TGTGCCAGCAGGGGTACAGGGTTGAGCTCCTACGAGCAGTACTTC. As protein: CASRGTGLSSYEQYF.

The chain joins TRBV7-9 to TRBJ2-7; TRBD1 matches at 8 bases. CDR3 length: 16 amino acids. Germline V gives CDR1 SEHNR, CDR2 FQNEAQ (reference sequence). V was clipped by 1 base and J by 1 base; unmatched bases: 6. This CDR3 is CASSLERGQGSYEQYF. As DNA, the CDR3 is TGTGCCAGCAGCTTAGAACGAGGACAGGGTTCCTACGAGCAGTACTTC.

The rearrangement uses TRBV28 and TRBJ1-1; D unclear. Deletions cut 8 bases from V and 0 bases from J, with 4 bases between. The CDR3 is made up of 11 amino acids. CDR1 MDHEN and CDR2 SYDVKM come from the germline V gene. As DNA, the CDR3 is TGTGCCAGCGTCATGAACACTGAAGCTTTCTTT. This translates into CASVMNTEAFF.

V gene TRBV19 combines with J gene TRBJ2-3; D uncertain. The CDR3 has 15 residues. CDR1 is LNHDA, CDR2 SQIVND, per germline (reference sequence). V was shortened by 7 bases and J by 0 bases, with 14 bases between the two germline ends. For the CDR3, the DNA is TGTGCCAGTACACCACGGTTGATAAGCACAGATACGCAGTATTTT. Translation: CASTPRLISTDTQYF.

As concerns this clone: Other DNA variants within this sample encode the same CDR3. The genes are TRBV5-1 and TRBJ2-1, with 8 bases matching TRBD1. Trimming removed 0 bases from V and 5 bases from J; junction bases left unmatched: 1. From germline, CDR1 is SGHRS and CDR2 YFSETQ. The CDR3 has 14 residues. The CDR3 nucleotides are TGCGCCAGCAGCTTGGGGACAGGGAACAATGAGCAGTTCTTC. Amino acid sequence: CASSLGTGNNEQFF.

This clone was counted a single time. The chain employs TRBV7-6 and TRBJ2-1; no clear D. The V gene lost 2 bases and the J gene lost 1 base, with 12 bases spanning the gap. CDR3 length equals 16 residues. Per germline, CDR1 SGHVS and CDR2 FNYEAQ. The CDR3 loop reads CASSLKRSVSYNEQFF. DNA for the CDR3: TGTGCCAGCAGCTTAAAGAGGTCTGTGTCCTACAATGAGCAGTTCTTC.

This chain joins TRBV20-1 and TRBJ2-3, with 12 nucleotides matching TRBD2. With V trimmed by 3 bases and J by 3 bases, 7 bases remained unmatched. The CDR3 consists of 16 residues. The V gene's germline CDR1 is DFQATT and CDR2 SNEGSKA (reference sequence). Here the CDR3 reads CSASSSGRAGTDTQYF. CDR3 nucleotides: TGCAGTGCTAGTTCTAGCGGGAGGGCCGGGACAGATACGCAGTATTTT.

V is TRBV18 and J is TRBJ2-7; D may be TRBD1 or TRBD2 (5 bases each). This CDR3 has 13 amino acids. Germline V gene data show CDR1 as KGHSH and CDR2 as LQKENI. V was shortened by 6 bases and J by 5 bases, with 14 bases between the two germline ends. The CDR3 region is CASSPRGVHEQYF. DNA of the CDR3: TGTGCCAGCTCCCCTCGAGGGGTCCACGAGCAGTACTTC.

The chain combines TRBV6-5 with TRBJ2-5, with 7 bases aligning to TRBD1. Germline CDR1 reads MNHEY; CDR2 reads SVGAGI. Losses at the gene ends were 7 bases for V and 5 bases for J; bases not matched to a gene: 13. The CDR3 sequence is 15 residues long. CDR3: CASTRTGSSGETQYF. The CDR3 DNA reads as TGTGCCAGCACCCGGACAGGCTCAAGTGGGGAGACCCAGTACTTC.

The chain employs TRBV25-1 and TRBJ2-5, with D unclear. The V end lost 3 bases, the J end lost 1 base, and 9 bases lay between the germline ends. CDR1 and CDR2 from the germline V gene are MGHDK and SYGVNS. CDR3 length: 14 residues. The CDR3 spells CASSDPETQETQYF. The CDR3 DNA reads as TGTGCCAGCAGTGACCCAGAAACCCAAGAGACCCAGTACTTC.

The chain uses TRBV24-1 and TRBJ1-5; the D gene is possibly TRBD1 (5 bases). Deletions cut 4 bases from V and 0 bases from J, with 9 bases between. The germline V gene encodes CDR1 KGHDR and CDR2 SFDVKD. The CDR3 has 15 residues. The CDR3 region is CATSEGDRSNQPQHF. The CDR3 DNA sequence: TGTGCCACCAGTGAAGGGGACCGTAGCAATCAGCCCCAGCATTTT.

The chain is built from TRBV5-1 and TRBJ2-3; D unresolved. This CDR3 has 12 amino acids. The germline gives CDR1 SGHRS, CDR2 YFSETQ. V dropped 1 base and J dropped 2 bases, with 2 bases sitting between them. For the CDR3, the DNA is TGCGCCAGCAGCTTGAACACAGATACGCAGTATTTT. Translated, it gives CASSLNTDTQYF.

This sequence joins TRBV4-1 and TRBJ2-3; the D is unclear. Germline V CDR1 and CDR2: MGHRA, YSYEKL. The CDR3 runs 15 residues. V was clipped by 1 base and J by 4 bases, with 12 bases between them. The CDR3 nucleotides are TGCGCCAGCAGCCAAGGGCACCTTCGGTCAGATACGCAGTATTTT. This sequence encodes CASSQGHLRSDTQYF.

The CDR3 coding sequence is TGTGCCAGCAGCTTAGCGGCTGTGGAGGGAACTGAAGCTTTCTTT. Its translation is CASSLAAVEGTEAFF. The genes are TRBV7-8 and TRBJ1-1; D not resolved. The length of the CDR3 is 15 residues. V shed 0 bases and J shed 5 bases, with 13 bases lying between them. CDR1 is SGHVS and CDR2 is FQNEAQ in the germline V gene.

V gene TRBV11-3 combines with J gene TRBJ2-1, with 7 bases identical to TRBD2. Germline CDR1 SGHNT, CDR2 YENEEA. The CDR3 is 15 residues long. V shed 1 base and J 3 bases; nucleotides not matched to a gene: 3. For the CDR3, the DNA is TGTGCCAGCAGCTTAGGAGCGGGACGCTACAATGAGCAGTTCTTC. This codes for CASSLGAGRYNEQFF.